This record concerns one T cell receptor (beta chain) sequence. This clonotype was counted many times. Its cognate antigen has yet to be identified. Within one base of it there is no much larger clone, and no base qualities were kept. This entry belongs to a study of early T cells in non-severe SARS-CoV-2 infection (dated by TCRdb to the early 2020s). About the study as a whole: Because TCR sequencing was done on bulk RNA from unsorted whole blood, the alpha and beta chains could not be paired. Study-level results and caveats: Matching against VDJdb was skewed toward anti-spike CD8 responses, likely underestimated virus-specific expansions, and missed private and CD4 specificities.

The library was made by 5' RACE. Sequencing took place on a NextSeq 500. Unique molecular identifiers were attached to individual cDNA molecules in the TCR library protocol so that sequencing error and PCR bias could be corrected. Both TCR alpha and beta chains were sequenced, and tight co-correlation was observed between alpha and beta sequence abundances in each sample. The published analysis was carried out like this. Decombinator V4 was used to perform V gene, J gene and CDR3 annotation of TCR sequences. TCRs were defined as expanded if a significant change between any two time points was detected under a Poisson model with p below 0.0001. TCR abundances were normalised to the total number of TCRs sequenced per sample and were expressed as counts per million. MAIT TCRs were defined by TRAV1-2 paired with TRAJ12, TRAJ20 or TRAJ33, and iNKT TCRs by TRAV10 paired with TRAJ18. VDJdb, accessed on 1 November 2021, was searched for TCRs annotated for CMV, EBV and SARS-CoV-2, and TCRs annotated for more than one antigen were excluded. TCRdb handled the public reads itself, with Q25 trimming in fastp and clone calling in MiXCR, and kept productive beta chains. A single entry per CDR3 protein holds the most common genes and DNA from its merged rows. Clone size and V and J calls follow TCRdb, not the original study. Across this sample there are 46,000 or so distinct CDR3 sequences, with roughly an eighth seen only once. The ten top clones hold roughly 10% of the sample.

The study was a case-control design nested within a healthcare worker cohort in London, UK, with weekly nasopharyngeal swab PCR tests and blood sampling. Healthcare workers were enrolled in the week of the UK lockdown, from 23 to 31 March 2020, and were followed every week for up to roughly 16 weeks. V and J are trimmed by 3 bases and 4 bases, and the gene matches miss 4 bases of the junction. Via the germline V gene, CDR1 is KGHSH and CDR2 LQKENI. Its CDR3 holds 14 amino acids, cysteine through phenylalanine. Just CDR3 DNA is preserved here, 42 bases in frame from base 1. The specimen sequenced was whole blood. The receptor comes from an adult who was a healthcare worker with PCR-confirmed SARS-CoV-2 infection or an uninfected control (not recorded which). The chain employs TRBV18 and TRBJ1-1, and TRBD1 aligns with 8 junction nucleotides. The nucleotides are TGTGCCAGCTCACCCTCAGGGGGCGCCACTGAAGCTTTCTTT. This codes for CASSPSGGATEAFF.